There are many counts of the clone carrying this TCR beta chain. The sample originates from a study of T cells in Graves' hyperthyroidism and ophthalmopathy. The CDR3 sequence is 24 residues long. Germline-derived CDR1 and CDR2 are LNHNV and YYDKDF (reference sequence). The ends lost 3 bases at V and 2 bases at J; junction bases unmatched: 28. Amplified TCR beta CDR3 regions came from RNA transcripts. First-round RT-PCR targeting the TCR CDR3 was performed with the HTBI primer set. Each CDR3 protein gets one entry after TCRdb re-called the multiplex PCR reads with MiXCR. The sample records roughly 560,000 distinct CDR3 sequences, approximately 15% being singletons. The authors took PBMCs from over 8.5 ml fresh peripheral blood.

The rearrangement joins TRBV15 to TRBJ2-5, with TRBD2 identical over 12 bases. Sequencing was performed on blood. The TCR was taken from a middle-aged woman with Graves' ophthalmopathy. The CDR3 nucleotides read TGTGCCACCAGCAGTTCAACAGGGACCCTACTTTGGGCTAGCGGGAGGGTCGGGCAAGAGACCCAGTACTTC. It specifies CATSSSTGTLLWASGRVGQETQYF.